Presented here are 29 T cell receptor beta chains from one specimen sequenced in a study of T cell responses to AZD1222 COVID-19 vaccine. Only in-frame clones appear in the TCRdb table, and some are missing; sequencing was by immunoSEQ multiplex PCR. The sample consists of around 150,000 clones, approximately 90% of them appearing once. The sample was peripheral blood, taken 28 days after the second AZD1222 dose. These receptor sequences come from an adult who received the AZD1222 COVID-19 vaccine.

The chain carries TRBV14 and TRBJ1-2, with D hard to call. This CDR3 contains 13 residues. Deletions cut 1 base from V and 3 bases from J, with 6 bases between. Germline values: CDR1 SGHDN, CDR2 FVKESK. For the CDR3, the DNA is TGTGCCAGCAGCCAAGTTAGGGACTATGGCTACACCTTC. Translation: CASSQVRDYGYTF.

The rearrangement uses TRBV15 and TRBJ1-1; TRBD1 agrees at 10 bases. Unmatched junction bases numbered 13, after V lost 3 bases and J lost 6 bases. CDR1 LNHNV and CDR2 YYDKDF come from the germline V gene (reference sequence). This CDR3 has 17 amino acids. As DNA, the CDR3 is TGTGCCACCAGCAGCGAGACAGGGGGCGGGTGGGCGCCTGAAGCTTTCTTT. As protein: CATSSETGGGWAPEAFF.

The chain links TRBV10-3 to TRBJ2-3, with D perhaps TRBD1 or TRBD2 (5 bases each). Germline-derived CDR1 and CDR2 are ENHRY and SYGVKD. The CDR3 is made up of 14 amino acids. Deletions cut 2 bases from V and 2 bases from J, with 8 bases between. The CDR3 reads CAISEGGTTDTQYF. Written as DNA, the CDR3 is TGTGCCATCAGTGAGGGGGGAACCACAGATACGCAGTATTTT.

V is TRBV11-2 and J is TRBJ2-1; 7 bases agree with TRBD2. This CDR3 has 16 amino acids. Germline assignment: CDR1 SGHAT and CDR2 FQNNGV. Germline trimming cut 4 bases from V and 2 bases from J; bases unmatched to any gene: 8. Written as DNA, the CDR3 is TGTGCCAGCAGCTCACAAGCGGGATTACCCTACAATGAGCAGTTCTTC. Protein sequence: CASSSQAGLPYNEQFF.

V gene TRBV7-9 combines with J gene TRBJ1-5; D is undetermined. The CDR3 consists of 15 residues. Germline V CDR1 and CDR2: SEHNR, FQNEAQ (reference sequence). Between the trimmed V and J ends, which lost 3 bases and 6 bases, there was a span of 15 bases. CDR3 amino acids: CASSFDASGSQPQHF. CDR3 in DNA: TGTGCCAGCAGCTTCGACGCCTCGGGTTCTCAGCCCCAGCATTTT.

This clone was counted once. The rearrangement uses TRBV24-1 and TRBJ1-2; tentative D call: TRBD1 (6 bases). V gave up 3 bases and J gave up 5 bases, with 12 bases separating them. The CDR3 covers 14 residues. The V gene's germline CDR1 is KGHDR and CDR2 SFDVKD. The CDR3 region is CATSDTDRTYGYTF. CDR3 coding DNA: TGTGCCACCAGTGATACCGACAGGACATATGGCTACACCTTC.

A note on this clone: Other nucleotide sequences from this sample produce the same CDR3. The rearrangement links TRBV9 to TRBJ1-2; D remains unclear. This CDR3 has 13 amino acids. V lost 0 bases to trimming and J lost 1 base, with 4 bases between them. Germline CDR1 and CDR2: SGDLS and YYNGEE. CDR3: CASSVGGNYGYTF. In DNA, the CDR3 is TGTGCCAGCAGCGTAGGGGGTAACTATGGCTACACCTTC.

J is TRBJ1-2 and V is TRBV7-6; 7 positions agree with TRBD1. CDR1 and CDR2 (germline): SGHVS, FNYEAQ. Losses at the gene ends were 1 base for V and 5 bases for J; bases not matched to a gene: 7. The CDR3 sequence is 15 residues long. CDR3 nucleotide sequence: TGTGCCAGCAGCTTAGGACAGGGTCTTGGGTATGGCTACACCTTC. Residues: CASSLGQGLGYGYTF.

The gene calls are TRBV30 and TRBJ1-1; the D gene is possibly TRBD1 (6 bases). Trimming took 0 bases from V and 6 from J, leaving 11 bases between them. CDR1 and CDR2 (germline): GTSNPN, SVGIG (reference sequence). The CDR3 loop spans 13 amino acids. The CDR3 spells CAWSVSGVAEAFF. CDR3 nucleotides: TGTGCCTGGAGTGTATCAGGGGTAGCTGAAGCTTTCTTT.

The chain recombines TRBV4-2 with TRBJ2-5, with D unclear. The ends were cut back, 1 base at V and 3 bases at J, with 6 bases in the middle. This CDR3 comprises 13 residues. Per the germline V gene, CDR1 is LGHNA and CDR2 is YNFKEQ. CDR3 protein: CASSQATEETQYF. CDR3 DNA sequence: TGTGCCAGCAGCCAAGCGACCGAAGAGACCCAGTACTTC.

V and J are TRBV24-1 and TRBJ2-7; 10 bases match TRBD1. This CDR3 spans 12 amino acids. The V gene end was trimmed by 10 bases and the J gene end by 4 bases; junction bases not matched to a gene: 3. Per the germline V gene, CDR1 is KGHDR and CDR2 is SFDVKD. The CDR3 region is CATGQGRYEQYF. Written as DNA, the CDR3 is TGTGCCACGGGACAGGGGAGGTACGAGCAGTACTTC.

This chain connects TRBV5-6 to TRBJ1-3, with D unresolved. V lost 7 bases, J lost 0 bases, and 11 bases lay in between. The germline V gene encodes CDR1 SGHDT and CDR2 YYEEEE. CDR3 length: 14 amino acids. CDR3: CASGGRSSGNTIYF. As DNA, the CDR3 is TGTGCCAGCGGCGGACGGAGCTCTGGAAACACCATATATTTT.

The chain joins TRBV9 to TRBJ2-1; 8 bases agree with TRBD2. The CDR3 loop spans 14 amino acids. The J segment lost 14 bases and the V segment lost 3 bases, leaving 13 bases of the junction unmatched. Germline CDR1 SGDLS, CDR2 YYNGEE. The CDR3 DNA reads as TGTGCCAGCAGCGAGAGGGGGACTAGTTCTATGGAGTTCTTC. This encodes CASSERGTSSMEFF.

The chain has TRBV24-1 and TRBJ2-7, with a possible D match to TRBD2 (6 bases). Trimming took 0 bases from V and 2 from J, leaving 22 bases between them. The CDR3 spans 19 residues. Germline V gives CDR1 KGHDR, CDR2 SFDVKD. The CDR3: CATSDLRRESQSETYEQYF. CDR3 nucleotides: TGTGCCACCAGTGATTTGAGGAGGGAGAGCCAGAGTGAGACCTACGAGCAGTACTTC.

This CDR3 is CASTQGPVNSYNEQFF. CDR3 DNA sequence: TGCGCCAGCACACAGGGACCAGTCAACTCCTACAATGAGCAGTTCTTC. The chain joins TRBV5-1 to TRBJ2-1; D is possibly TRBD1 (6 bases). Per germline, CDR1 SGHRS and CDR2 YFSETQ. This CDR3 spans 16 amino acids. Between the trimmed V and J ends, which lost 6 bases and 0 bases, there was a span of 16 bases.

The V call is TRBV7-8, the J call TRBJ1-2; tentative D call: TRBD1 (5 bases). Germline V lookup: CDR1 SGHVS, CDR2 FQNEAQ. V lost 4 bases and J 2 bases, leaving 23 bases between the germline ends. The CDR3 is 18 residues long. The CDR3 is CASSSRGLLGSGNYGYTF. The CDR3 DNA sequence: TGTGCCAGCAGCTCTCGGGGACTTTTGGGATCAGGGAACTATGGCTACACCTTC.

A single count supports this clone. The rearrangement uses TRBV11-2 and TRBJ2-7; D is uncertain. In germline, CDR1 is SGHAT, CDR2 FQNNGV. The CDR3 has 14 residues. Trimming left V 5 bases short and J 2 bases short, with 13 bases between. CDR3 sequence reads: CASSKLQVTYEQYF. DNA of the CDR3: TGTGCCAGCAGCAAACTTCAAGTTACCTACGAGCAGTACTTC.

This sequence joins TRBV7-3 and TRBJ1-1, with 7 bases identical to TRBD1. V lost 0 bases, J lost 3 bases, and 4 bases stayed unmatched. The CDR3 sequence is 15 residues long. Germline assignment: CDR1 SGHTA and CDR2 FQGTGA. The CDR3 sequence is CASSLTGQGDTEAFF. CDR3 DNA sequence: TGTGCCAGCAGCTTAACAGGGCAGGGGGACACTGAAGCTTTCTTT.

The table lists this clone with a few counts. The CDR3 DNA reads as TGTGCCAGTAGTCCGCTAGCGGGAGAAGGGACAGATACGCAGTATTTT. It is translated as CASSPLAGEGTDTQYF. This chain links TRBV19 with TRBJ2-3, with 10 bases identical to TRBD2. Germline V gives CDR1 LNHDA, CDR2 SQIVND (reference sequence). The CDR3 length is 16 residues. V lost 5 bases and J lost 3; bases outside the gene matches: 8. Complete variable domain (other parts from reference TRBV19 and TRBJ2-3): DGGITQSPKYLFRKEGQNVTLSCEQNLNHDAMYWYRQDPGQGLRLIYYSQIVNDFQKGDIAEGYSVSREKKESFPLTVTSAQKNPTAFYLCASSPLAGEGTDTQYFGPGTRLTVL.

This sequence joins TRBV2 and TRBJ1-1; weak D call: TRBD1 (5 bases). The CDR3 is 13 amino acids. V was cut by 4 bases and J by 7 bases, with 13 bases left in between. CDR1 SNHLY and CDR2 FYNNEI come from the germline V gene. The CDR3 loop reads CASSGWERGEAFF. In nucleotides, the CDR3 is TGTGCCAGCAGTGGCTGGGAGAGGGGTGAAGCTTTCTTT.

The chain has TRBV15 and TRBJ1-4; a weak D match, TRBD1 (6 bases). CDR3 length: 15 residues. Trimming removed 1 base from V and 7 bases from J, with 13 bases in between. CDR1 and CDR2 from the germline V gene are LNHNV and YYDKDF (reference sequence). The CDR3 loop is CATSRGGGGFEKLFF. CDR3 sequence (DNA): TGTGCCACCAGCAGAGGAGGGGGTGGTTTTGAAAAACTGTTTTTT.

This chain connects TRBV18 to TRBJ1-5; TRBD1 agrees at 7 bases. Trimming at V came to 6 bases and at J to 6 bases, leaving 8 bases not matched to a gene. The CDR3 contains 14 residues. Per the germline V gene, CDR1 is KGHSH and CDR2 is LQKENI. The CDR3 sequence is CASSGDSIIQPQHF. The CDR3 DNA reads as TGTGCCAGCTCTGGGGACAGCATTATTCAGCCCCAGCATTTT.

The CDR3 reads CASSLESGFYTF. Written as DNA, the CDR3 is TGCGCCAGCAGCTTGGAATCGGGGTTCTACACCTTC. The gene calls are TRBV5-1 and TRBJ1-2; D is ambiguous. The CDR3 loop spans 12 amino acids. CDR1 SGHRS and CDR2 YFSETQ come from the germline V gene. V was pared by 0 bases and J by 10 bases, with 10 bases between.

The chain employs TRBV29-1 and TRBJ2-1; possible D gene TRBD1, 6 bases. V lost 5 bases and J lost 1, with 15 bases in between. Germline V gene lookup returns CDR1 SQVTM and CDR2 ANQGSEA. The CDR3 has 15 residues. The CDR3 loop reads CSVSTGRSSYNEQFF. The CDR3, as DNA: TGCAGCGTTAGCACAGGGAGAAGTTCCTACAATGAGCAGTTCTTC.

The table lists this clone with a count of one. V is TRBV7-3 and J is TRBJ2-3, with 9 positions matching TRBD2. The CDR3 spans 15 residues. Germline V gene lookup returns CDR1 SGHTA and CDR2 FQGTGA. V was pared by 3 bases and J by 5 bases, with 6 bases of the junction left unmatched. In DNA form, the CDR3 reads TGTGCCAGCAGCTTTATAGCGGGGGCACAAGATACGCAGTATTTT. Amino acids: CASSFIAGAQDTQYF.

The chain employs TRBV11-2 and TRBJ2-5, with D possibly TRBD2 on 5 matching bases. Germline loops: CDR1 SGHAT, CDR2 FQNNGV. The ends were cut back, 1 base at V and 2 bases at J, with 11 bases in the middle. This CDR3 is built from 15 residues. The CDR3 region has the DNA TGTGCCAGCAGCTTAGGCCGACGGGAACAAGAGACCCAGTACTTC. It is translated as CASSLGRREQETQYF.

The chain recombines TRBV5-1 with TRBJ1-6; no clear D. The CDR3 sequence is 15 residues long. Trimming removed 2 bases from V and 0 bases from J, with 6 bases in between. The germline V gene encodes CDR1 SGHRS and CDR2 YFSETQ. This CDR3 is CASSFSGSYNSPLHF. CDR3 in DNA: TGCGCCAGCAGCTTCAGCGGCTCCTATAATTCACCCCTCCACTTT.

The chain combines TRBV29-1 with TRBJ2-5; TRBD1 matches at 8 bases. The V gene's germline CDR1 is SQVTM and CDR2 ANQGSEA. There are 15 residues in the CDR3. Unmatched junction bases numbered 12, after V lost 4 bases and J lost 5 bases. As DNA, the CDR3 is TGCAGCGTTGGGGTGATGGCAGGGGGCGGGGAGACCCAGTACTTC. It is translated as CSVGVMAGGGETQYF.

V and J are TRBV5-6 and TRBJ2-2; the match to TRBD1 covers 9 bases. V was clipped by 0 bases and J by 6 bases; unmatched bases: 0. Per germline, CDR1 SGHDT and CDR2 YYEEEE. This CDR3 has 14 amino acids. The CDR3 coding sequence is TGTGCCAGCAGCTTGGGACAGGGGGCCGGGGAGCTGTTTTTT. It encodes CASSLGQGAGELFF. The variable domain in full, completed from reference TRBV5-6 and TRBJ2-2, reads DAGVTQSPTHLIKTRGQQVTLRCSPKSGHDTVSWYQQALGQGPQFIFQYYEEEERQRGNFPDRFSGHQFPNYSSELNVNALLLGDSALYLCASSLGQGAGELFFGEGSRLTVL.